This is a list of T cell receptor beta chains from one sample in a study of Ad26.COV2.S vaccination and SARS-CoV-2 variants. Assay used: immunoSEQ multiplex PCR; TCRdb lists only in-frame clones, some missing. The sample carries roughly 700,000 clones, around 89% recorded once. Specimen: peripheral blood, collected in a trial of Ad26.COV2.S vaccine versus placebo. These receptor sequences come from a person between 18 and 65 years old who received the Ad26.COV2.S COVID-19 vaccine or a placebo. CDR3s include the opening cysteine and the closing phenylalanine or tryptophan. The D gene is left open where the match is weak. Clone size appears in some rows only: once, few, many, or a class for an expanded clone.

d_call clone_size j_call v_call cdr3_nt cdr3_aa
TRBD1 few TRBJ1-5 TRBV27 TGTGTCAGGGCAGGGGGCGGGAGCAATCAGCCCCAGCATTTT CVRAGGGSNQPQHF
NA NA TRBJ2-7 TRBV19 TGTGCCAGTAGTATAGCCAGGGCCTACGAGCAGTACTTC CASSIARAYEQYF
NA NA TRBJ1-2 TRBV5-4 TGTGCCAGCAGCTTAGGAGCAGGGGAGGGTGGCTACACCTTC CASSLGAGEGGYTF
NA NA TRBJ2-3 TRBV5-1 TGCGCCAGCAGCCCCGACAGCACGCCAGATACGCAGTATTTT CASSPDSTPDTQYF
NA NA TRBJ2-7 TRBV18 TGTGCCAGCTCACCACGGACAGATCAATACGAGCAGTACTTC CASSPRTDQYEQYF
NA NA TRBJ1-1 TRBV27 TGTGCCAGTTTTCGGGGGAACACTGAAGCTTTCTTT CASFRGNTEAFF
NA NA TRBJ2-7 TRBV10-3 TGTGCCATCAGTGAGAGGCAGGAGCAGTACTTC CAISERQEQYF
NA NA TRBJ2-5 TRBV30 TGTGCCTGGAGTGCTCTTAGGCAAGAGACCCAGTACTTC CAWSALRQETQYF
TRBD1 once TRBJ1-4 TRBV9 TGTGCCAGCACCCGTACCCCAGGGGGCGAAAAACTGTTTTTT CASTRTPGGEKLFF
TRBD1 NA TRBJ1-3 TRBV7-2 TGTGCCAGCAGCTTAGGGGACAGATCCTCTGGAAACACCATATATTTT CASSLGDRSSGNTIYF
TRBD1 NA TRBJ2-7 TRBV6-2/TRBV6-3 TGTGCCAGCAGTAGGATAGTGATGGGGACAGGGGTCCACGAGCAGTACTTC CASSRIVMGTGVHEQYF
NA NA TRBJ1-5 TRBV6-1 TGTGCCAGCAGTGAAGCGGGGGGGGGAGCAAGCAATCAGCCCCAGCATTTT CASSEAGGGASNQPQHF
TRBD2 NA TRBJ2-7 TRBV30 TGTGCCTGGATGAATGGCGGGAGCTCCTACGAGCAGTACTTC CAWMNGGSSYEQYF
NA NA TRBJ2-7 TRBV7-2 TGTGCCAGCAGCCCGTTCGGACTCCTTGCCTACGAGCAGTACTTC CASSPFGLLAYEQYF
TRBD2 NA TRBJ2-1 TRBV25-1 TGTGCCAGCAGTGAAGGGGGGACTAGCGGGATCAATGAGCAGTTCTTC CASSEGGTSGINEQFF
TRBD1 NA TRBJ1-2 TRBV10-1 TGCGCCAGCAGTGAGTCGTCCGGGACAGGCATCAGGGATGGCTACACCTTC CASSESSGTGIRDGYTF
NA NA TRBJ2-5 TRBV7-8 TGTGCCAGCAGCTTAAAGTCTAGCGAGTGGGAGACCCAGTACTTC CASSLKSSEWETQYF
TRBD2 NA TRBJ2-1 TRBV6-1 TGTGCCAGCAGTGGACGGACTAGCGGGAGTAGGAATGAGCAGTTCTTC CASSGRTSGSRNEQFF
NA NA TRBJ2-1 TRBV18 TGTGCCAGCTCACCACAGTCCGGACCGGATTCCTACAATGAGCAGTTCTTC CASSPQSGPDSYNEQFF
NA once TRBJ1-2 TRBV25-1 TGTGCCAGCAGTGGTCCGGCCCCATATGGCTACACCTTC CASSGPAPYGYTF
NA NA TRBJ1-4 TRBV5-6 TGTGCCAGCAGCTTTAGCTCTAATGAAAAACTGTTTTTT CASSFSSNEKLFF
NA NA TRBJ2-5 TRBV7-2 TGTGCCAGCAGCTTAGGGACTTCCTCTTATGGAGAGACCCAGTACTTC CASSLGTSSYGETQYF
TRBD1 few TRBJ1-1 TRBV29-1 TGCAGCGTTGTCCGGACAGGGAACACTGAAGCTTTCTTT CSVVRTGNTEAFF
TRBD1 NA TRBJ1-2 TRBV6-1 TGTGCCAGCAGTGAAGCGCAACAGGGGGAGTCTGGCTACACCTTC CASSEAQQGESGYTF
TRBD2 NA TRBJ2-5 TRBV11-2 TGTGCCAGCAACGTAGCGGGGGGCGACAAAGAGACCCAGTACTTC CASNVAGGDKETQYF
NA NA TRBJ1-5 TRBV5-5 TGTGCCAGCAGCTTGATCGGAACGAATCAGCCCCAGCATTTT CASSLIGTNQPQHF
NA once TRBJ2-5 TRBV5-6 TGTGCCAGCAGCTTGGGACAGGGAGGCGCGGAGACCCAGTACTTC CASSLGQGGAETQYF
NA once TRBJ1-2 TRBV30 TGTGCCTGGAGTAGGTCTACGTATGGCTACACCTTC CAWSRSTYGYTF
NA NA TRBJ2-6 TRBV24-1 TGTGCCACCAGCGCCCGGGTGGGCATCTCTGGGGCCAACGTCCTGACTTTC CATSARVGISGANVLTF
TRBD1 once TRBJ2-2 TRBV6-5 TGTGCCAGCAGTTACGTGTCGACAGGGGGCTTCGGGGAGCTGTTTTTT CASSYVSTGGFGELFF
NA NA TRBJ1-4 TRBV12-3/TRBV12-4 TGTGCCAGCAGTTCTCTTGCAGAAAAACTGTTTTTT CASSSLAEKLFF
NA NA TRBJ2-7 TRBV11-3 TGTGCCAGCAGCTTAGACCCATCTGGGGAGCAGTACTTC CASSLDPSGEQYF
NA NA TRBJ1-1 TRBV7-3 TGTGCCAGCAGCTTGGGCAGGGGAGAATCTGGTGACACTGAAGCTTTCTTT CASSLGRGESGDTEAFF
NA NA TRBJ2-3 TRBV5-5 TGTGCCAGCAGCTTTTCAGCAGATACGCAGTATTTT CASSFSADTQYF
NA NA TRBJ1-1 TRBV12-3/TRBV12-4 TGTGCCAGCAGTTTTGGGCAGACTCAGAGAGCTTTCTTT CASSFGQTQRAFF
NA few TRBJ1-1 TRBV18 TGTGCCAGCTCACCGTGGCGGGGCGGCAACACTGAAGCTTTCTTT CASSPWRGGNTEAFF
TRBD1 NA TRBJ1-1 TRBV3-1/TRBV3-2 TGTGCCAGCAGTCGGGACAGGGGAATGAACACTGAAGCTTTCTTT CASSRDRGMNTEAFF
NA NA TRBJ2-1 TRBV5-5 TGTGCCAGCAGCTTGGACGCCCCTGAGTTCTTC CASSLDAPEFF
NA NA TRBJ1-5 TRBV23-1 TGCGCCAGCAGTCCGGAGCAGCCCCAGCATTTT CASSPEQPQHF
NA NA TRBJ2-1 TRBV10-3 TGTGCCATCAGTGGTGCCCGGGGAGCCAATGAGCAGTTCTTC CAISGARGANEQFF
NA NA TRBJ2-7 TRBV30 TGTGCCTGGAGCGCTCCAGGGTCCTTCTCCTACGAGCAGTACTTC CAWSAPGSFSYEQYF
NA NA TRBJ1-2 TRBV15 TGTGCCACCAGCAGAGGGGGGGACGTAGAAATATATGGCTACACCTTC CATSRGGDVEIYGYTF
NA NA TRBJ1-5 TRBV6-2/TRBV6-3 TGTGCCAGCAGTTACTCTTCCCAGGGGAGGATCCAGCCCCAGCATTTT CASSYSSQGRIQPQHF